This T cell receptor beta chain was recorded in a study of cytotoxic CD8 clonotypes in ibrutinib-treated CLL. Study context: The patients, around 10 relapsed/refractory and roughly 15 treatment-naive, included approximately 18 who were IGHV unmutated. Findings and caveats of the study: Few clonotypes were public, and these shrank or held steady under treatment.

Repertoires were generated with immunoSEQ multiplex PCR, while TCRdb's copy carries only in-frame clones and drops some. This repertoire shows around 310,000 clones, 80% found once; its top ten account for 6.5% to 8%. Concerning this clone itself: The antigen remains unidentified.

Here the sequenced sample was PBMCs, taken before ibrutinib treatment. The TCR was taken from a human donor with chronic lymphocytic leukemia.

The CDR3 region is CASRGQGIPYEQYF. The CDR3, as DNA: TGTGCCAGCAGGGGACAGGGCATACCCTACGAGCAGTACTTC. The gene calls are TRBV6-1 and TRBJ2-7; 9 bases match TRBD1. Per germline, CDR1 MNHNS and CDR2 SASEGT. V lost 6 bases to trimming and J lost 2 bases; unmatched junction nucleotides: 5. This CDR3 has 14 amino acids.